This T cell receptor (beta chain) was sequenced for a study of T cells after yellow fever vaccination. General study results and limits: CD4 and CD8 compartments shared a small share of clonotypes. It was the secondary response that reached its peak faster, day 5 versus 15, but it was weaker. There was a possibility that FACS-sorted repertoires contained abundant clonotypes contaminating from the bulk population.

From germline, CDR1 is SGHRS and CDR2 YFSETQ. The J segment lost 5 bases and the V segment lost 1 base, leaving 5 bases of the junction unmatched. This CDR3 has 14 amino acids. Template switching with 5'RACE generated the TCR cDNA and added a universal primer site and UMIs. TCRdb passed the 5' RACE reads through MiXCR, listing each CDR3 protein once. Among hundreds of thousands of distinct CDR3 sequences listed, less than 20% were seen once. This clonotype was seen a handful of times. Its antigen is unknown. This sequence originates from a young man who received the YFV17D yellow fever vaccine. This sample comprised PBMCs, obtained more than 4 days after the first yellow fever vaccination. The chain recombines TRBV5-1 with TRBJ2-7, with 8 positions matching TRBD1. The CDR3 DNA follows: TGCGCCAGCAGCTTGAGACAGGGGCTCAACGAGCAGTACTTC. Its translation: CASSLRQGLNEQYF. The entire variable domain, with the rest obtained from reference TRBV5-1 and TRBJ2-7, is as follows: KAGVTQTPRYLIKTRGQQVTLSCSPISGHRSVSWYQQTPGQGLQFLFEYFSETQRNKGNFPGRFSGRQFSNSRSEMNVSTLELGDSALYLCASSLRQGLNEQYFGPGTRLTVT.